The 30 T cell receptor beta chains given below trace back to one sample, sequenced in a study of control samples from healthy donors and cancer patients. The protocol was immunoSEQ multiplex PCR, while the TCRdb copy is restricted to in-frame clones and leaves out a portion. The sample includes about 160,000 clones, approximately 90% of them seen just once. Sequencing was done on a sample of blood. All receptors come from a man aged 25-40 years in good health.

This rearrangement joins TRBV4-3 to TRBJ1-2; tentative D call: TRBD1 (5 bases). The CDR3 spans 15 residues. The germline CDR1 and CDR2 sequences are LGHNA and YSLEER. The V end was cut by 3 bases, the J end by 4 bases, with 15 bases between. The chain's CDR3 is CASSHEGPKSYGYTF. CDR3 nucleotide sequence: TGCGCCAGCAGCCATGAGGGACCGAAATCCTATGGCTACACCTTC.

The chain carries TRBV5-1 and TRBJ1-6; D unresolved. The CDR3 contains 15 residues. V was cut by 0 bases and J by 7 bases, with 11 bases left in between. Germline values: CDR1 SGHRS, CDR2 YFSETQ. CDR3 loop: CASSLGAGGNSPLHF. The DNA for the CDR3 is TGCGCCAGCAGCTTGGGGGCAGGTGGAAATTCACCCCTCCACTTT. The complete variable domain, with remaining parts taken from reference TRBV5-1 and TRBJ1-6, reads KAGVTQTPRYLIKTRGQQVTLSCSPISGHRSVSWYQQTPGQGLQFLFEYFSETQRNKGNFPGRFSGRQFSNSRSEMNVSTLELGDSALYLCASSLGAGGNSPLHFGNGTRLTVT.

The chain carries TRBV19 and TRBJ1-1; TRBD1 agrees at 9 bases. CDR3 length: 15 residues. The J segment lost 5 bases and the V segment lost 4 bases, leaving 8 bases of the junction unmatched. Germline V CDR1 and CDR2: LNHDA, SQIVND (reference sequence). The CDR3, as DNA: TGTGCCAGTAGTAACCCTTACAGGGGGCGAACTGAAGCTTTCTTT. The encoded protein is CASSNPYRGRTEAFF.

This sequence joins TRBV2 and TRBJ1-6; D may be TRBD1 (5 bases). The CDR3 is 13 amino acids. The ends were cut back, 4 bases at V and 10 bases at J, with 11 bases in the middle. Per the germline V gene, CDR1 is SNHLY and CDR2 is FYNNEI. The CDR3 sequence: CASSAMRGSPLHF. In DNA, the CDR3 is TGTGCCAGCAGTGCGATGAGGGGATCACCCCTCCACTTT.

The CDR3 coding sequence is TGTGCCAGCAGCTCAAAAGGCGGGTTACAAGAGACCCAGTACTTC. Residues: CASSSKGGLQETQYF. The V and J genes are TRBV5-4 and TRBJ2-5; D possibly corresponds to TRBD2 (5 bases). The V end lost 3 bases, the J end lost 2 bases, and 14 bases lay between the germline ends. Germline assignment: CDR1 SGHNT and CDR2 YYREEE (reference sequence). The CDR3 loop spans 15 amino acids.

The chain is built from TRBV7-6 and TRBJ2-1; D is ambiguous. The CDR3 contains 13 residues. V lost 6 bases to trimming and J lost 8 bases, with 14 bases between them. Germline lookup yields CDR1 SGHVS and CDR2 FNYEAQ. The CDR3 protein is CASSLGSGDEQFF. The CDR3 DNA reads TGTGCCAGCAGTCTAGGGTCGGGTGATGAGCAGTTCTTC.

The chain employs TRBV18 and TRBJ2-7; 7 positions match TRBD1. After removal of 4 bases from V and 2 bases from J, the junction contained 8 bases not matched to a gene. Germline CDR1 KGHSH, CDR2 LQKENI. CDR3 length equals 15 residues. DNA for the CDR3: TGTGCCAGCTCACGGGGGACAGCCTCTCCCTACGAGCAGTACTTC. It translates to CASSRGTASPYEQYF.

The rearrangement links TRBV5-1 to TRBJ2-7; 8 nucleotides line up with TRBD1. Trimming took 2 bases from V and 5 from J; bases not matched to a gene: 12. This CDR3 has 16 residues. CDR1 is SGHRS, CDR2 YFSETQ, per germline. For the CDR3, the DNA is TGCGCCAGCAGCTTAGCAAGGGCAGGGGGCGCCGACGAGCAGTACTTC. It specifies CASSLARAGGADEQYF.

V gene TRBV5-4 combines with J gene TRBJ2-1; 16 positions match TRBD2. This CDR3 spans 18 amino acids. The trim removed 1 base at V and 6 bases at J, leaving 7 bases unmatched. Per the germline V gene, CDR1 is SGHNT and CDR2 is YYREEE (reference sequence). The CDR3 loop reads CASSLKGTSGRAFNEQFF. For the CDR3, the DNA is TGTGCCAGCAGCTTGAAGGGGACTAGCGGGAGGGCCTTCAATGAGCAGTTCTTC. Drawing the rest from reference TRBV5-4 and TRBJ2-1, the complete variable domain is ETGVTQSPTHLIKTRGQQVTLRCSSQSGHNTVSWYQQALGQGPQFIFQYYREEENGRGNFPPRFSGLQFPNYSSELNVNALELDDSALYLCASSLKGTSGRAFNEQFFGPGTRLTVL.

The rearrangement joins TRBV7-9 to TRBJ2-1, with TRBD1 identical over 9 bases. V shed 5 bases and J 8 bases; nucleotides not matched to a gene: 10. The CDR3 consists of 15 residues. Germline V gene lookup returns CDR1 SEHNR and CDR2 FQNEAQ (reference sequence). The chain's CDR3 is CASSTPGQGLDEQFF. The CDR3 nucleotides are TGTGCCAGCAGCACACCGGGACAGGGTTTGGATGAGCAGTTCTTC.

V gene TRBV29-1 combines with J gene TRBJ2-5, with 9 bases aligning to TRBD1. CDR3 size: 14 residues. V lost 5 bases and J lost 4; bases outside the gene matches: 8. CDR1 SQVTM and CDR2 ANQGSEA come from the germline V gene. The CDR3 reads CSVSTGTGRETQYF. For the CDR3, the DNA is TGCAGCGTTTCCACCGGGACAGGGCGAGAGACCCAGTACTTC.

The chain joins TRBV4-1 to TRBJ2-1; TRBD2 matches 12 bases. Per the germline V gene, CDR1 is MGHRA and CDR2 is YSYEKL. V was pared by 1 base and J by 8 bases, with 6 bases of the junction left unmatched. This CDR3 contains 16 residues. The CDR3 sequence: CASSQGRLAGGHEQFF. The CDR3 bases are TGCGCCAGCAGCCAAGGTAGGCTAGCGGGAGGGCATGAGCAGTTCTTC.

V and J are TRBV18 and TRBJ1-5; 7 bases are a match to TRBD1. V gave up 1 base and J gave up 10 bases; unmatched junction bases: 4. Germline CDR1 KGHSH, CDR2 LQKENI. The CDR3 consists of 13 residues. The CDR3 nucleotides are TGTGCCAGCTCACCACTGAGGGGGCATCCCCAGCATTTT. This translates into CASSPLRGHPQHF.

This clone occurred once. The rearrangement links TRBV5-6 to TRBJ2-7; 8 positions match TRBD1. The CDR3 covers 14 residues. After removal of 2 bases from V and 3 bases from J, the junction contained 4 bases not matched to a gene. CDR1 is SGHDT, CDR2 YYEEEE, per germline. CDR3 bases: TGTGCCAGCAGCTTACCCGGACAGGGCTACGAGCAGTACTTC. This codes for CASSLPGQGYEQYF. Full variable domain (remainder filled in from reference TRBV5-6 and TRBJ2-7): DAGVTQSPTHLIKTRGQQVTLRCSPKSGHDTVSWYQQALGQGPQFIFQYYEEEERQRGNFPDRFSGHQFPNYSSELNVNALLLGDSALYLCASSLPGQGYEQYFGPGTRLTVT.

The rearrangement links TRBV19 to TRBJ1-5, with D possibly TRBD1 on 6 matching bases. Germline loops: CDR1 LNHDA, CDR2 SQIVND (reference sequence). V was pared by 6 bases and J by 6 bases, with 15 bases between. The CDR3 runs 14 residues. The CDR3 DNA sequence: TGTGCCAGTAGGGGACTCCTGGACAGTCAGCCCCAGCATTTT. Residues: CASRGLLDSQPQHF.

The chain carries TRBV19 and TRBJ1-5, with 7 nucleotides matching TRBD1. The CDR3 sequence is 15 residues long. Germline loops: CDR1 LNHDA, CDR2 SQIVND (reference sequence). With 7 bases clipped from V and 9 bases from J, the junction kept 15 bases outside the gene matches. CDR3 loop: CASTPDRNNQLPQHF. CDR3 nucleotides: TGTGCCAGTACCCCGGACAGGAATAATCAGTTGCCCCAGCATTTT.

V and J are TRBV25-1 and TRBJ2-1; 11 nucleotides match TRBD1. The germline CDR1 and CDR2 sequences are MGHDK and SYGVNS. This CDR3 has 18 residues. J was trimmed by 8 bases and V by 3 bases; bases with no gene match: 15. CDR3 DNA sequence: TGTGCCAGCAGTGAGTGGACAGGGGGCGGTCAAAGGTTCGATGAGCAGTTCTTC. Translating gives CASSEWTGGGQRFDEQFF.

The V gene is TRBV5-1, the J gene TRBJ1-3; 8 nucleotides align to TRBD1. With V trimmed by 2 bases and J by 0 bases, 10 bases remained unmatched. The CDR3 loop spans 18 amino acids. Germline lookup yields CDR1 SGHRS and CDR2 YFSETQ. CDR3: CASSFRGGQGISGNTIYF. As DNA, the CDR3 is TGCGCCAGCAGCTTTCGCGGAGGACAGGGCATCTCTGGAAACACCATATATTTT.

This chain connects TRBV5-6 to TRBJ1-1; the D gene is possibly TRBD1 (6 bases). The germline V gene has CDR1 SGHDT and CDR2 YYEEEE. CDR3 length equals 12 residues. The V end lost 2 bases, the J end lost 11 bases, and 13 bases lay between the germline ends. The CDR3 loop is CASSFDRRVAFF. In DNA, the CDR3 is TGTGCCAGCAGCTTCGACAGGCGGGTGGCTTTCTTT. Full variable domain (remainder filled in from reference TRBV5-6 and TRBJ1-1): DAGVTQSPTHLIKTRGQQVTLRCSPKSGHDTVSWYQQALGQGPQFIFQYYEEEERQRGNFPDRFSGHQFPNYSSELNVNALLLGDSALYLCASSFDRRVAFFGQGTRLTVV.

This rearrangement joins TRBV7-2 to TRBJ2-5, with 9 bases that match TRBD2. CDR3 length: 14 amino acids. The ends lost 5 bases at V and 5 bases at J; junction bases unmatched: 6. CDR1 is SGHTA, CDR2 FQGNSA, per germline. CDR3 region: CASSTGLAFETQYF. CDR3 DNA: TGTGCCAGCAGCACGGGACTAGCTTTCGAGACCCAGTACTTC.

The chain recombines TRBV15 with TRBJ1-4; D gene uncertain. V was trimmed by 0 bases and J by 5 bases, leaving 16 bases between them. The CDR3 totals 17 residues. CDR1 is LNHNV, CDR2 YYDKDF, per germline (reference sequence). Here the CDR3 DNA reads TGTGCCACCAGCAGAGATCCCCTCCGAGGTACGAATGAAAAACTGTTTTTT. As protein: CATSRDPLRGTNEKLFF.

As DNA, the CDR3 is TGTGCCAGCAGAGACAGTCGGAATCAGCCCCAGCATTTT. Protein sequence: CASRDSRNQPQHF. The chain recombines TRBV6-5 with TRBJ1-5, with D possibly matching TRBD1 (5 bases). Deletions cut 6 bases from V and 4 bases from J, with 10 bases between. Germline V gives CDR1 MNHEY, CDR2 SVGAGI. The CDR3 has 13 residues.

The CDR3 loop is CASSSPGLGEQFF. The DNA for the CDR3 is TGTGCCAGCAGTTCGCCAGGGTTGGGTGAGCAGTTCTTC. This chain connects TRBV6-6 to TRBJ2-1; a possible D gene is TRBD1 (5 bases). CDR3 length: 13 amino acids. Per the germline V gene, CDR1 is MNHNY and CDR2 is SVGAGI (reference sequence). Trimming shortened V by 4 bases and J by 9 bases, and 13 bases separated the two germline ends.

This chain links TRBV2 with TRBJ1-1, with 8 bases matching TRBD1. With 6 bases clipped from V and 8 bases from J, the junction kept 8 bases outside the gene matches. Germline values: CDR1 SNHLY, CDR2 FYNNEI. This CDR3 is 13 amino acids long. The CDR3 region is CASRPLDREEAFF. Here the CDR3 DNA reads TGTGCCAGCAGGCCCCTGGACAGGGAGGAAGCTTTCTTT.

Only one count was recorded for this clone. The chain couples TRBV6-6 to TRBJ2-2; 7 nucleotides match TRBD2. V lost 6 bases, J lost 6 bases, and 7 bases stayed unmatched. The germline V gene encodes CDR1 MNHNY and CDR2 SVGAGI (reference sequence). CDR3 length: 14 residues. The CDR3, as DNA: TGTGCCAGCAGCCGTGGGGGGGGAGCCGGGGAGCTGTTTTTT. The encoded protein is CASSRGGGAGELFF.

The V gene is TRBV7-7, the J gene TRBJ2-5; possible D gene TRBD1, 5 bases. This CDR3 spans 15 amino acids. V lost 1 base, J lost 4 bases, and 13 bases lay in between. Germline V gene data show CDR1 as SSHAT and CDR2 as FNYEAQ (reference sequence). CDR3 loop: CASSLERGTGETQYF. CDR3 DNA sequence: TGTGCCAGCAGCTTAGAAAGGGGAACGGGAGAGACCCAGTACTTC.

This chain joins TRBV5-8 and TRBJ1-2, with unresolved D. The ends were cut back, 4 bases at V and 8 bases at J, with 18 bases in the middle. The CDR3 totals 14 residues. Germline V gene lookup returns CDR1 SGHTS and CDR2 YDEGEE. As DNA, the CDR3 is TGTGCCAGCAGCCCCCGGGCCTCGCCTAAAGGCTACACCTTC. It specifies CASSPRASPKGYTF.

This sequence joins TRBV28 and TRBJ2-1, with a tentative D call TRBD1 (6 bases). Trimming pared 11 bases from V and 3 bases from J, leaving 20 bases between. The germline V gene encodes CDR1 MDHEN and CDR2 SYDVKM. CDR3 size: 15 residues. Written as DNA, the CDR3 is TGTGCCGGCTCCCAACAGGGTCCGGGCTACAATGAGCAGTTCTTC. Its translation is CAGSQQGPGYNEQFF.

The chain is built from TRBV6-2 or TRBV6-3 and TRBJ2-7; perhaps TRBD2 as D (5 bases). Germline CDR1 MNHEY, CDR2 SVGEGT. The V and J ends lost 0 bases and 3 bases respectively, with 18 bases between them. There are 17 residues in the CDR3. The CDR3 is CASSYSKYPAAYYEQYF. In DNA form, the CDR3 reads TGTGCCAGCAGTTACTCGAAATACCCAGCGGCATACTACGAGCAGTACTTC.

This clone was detected only once. This rearrangement joins TRBV28 to TRBJ2-1, with 9 bases matching TRBD1. CDR1 and CDR2 (germline): MDHEN, SYDVKM. V lost 6 bases to trimming and J lost 0 bases; unmatched junction nucleotides: 9. This CDR3 spans 17 amino acids. CDR3 in amino acids: CASSDTGGSGSYNEQFF. The CDR3 DNA follows: TGTGCCAGCAGCGATACAGGGGGCTCAGGCTCCTACAATGAGCAGTTCTTC.